The T cell receptor (beta chain) under discussion was sequenced for a study of T cells in Graves' hyperthyroidism and ophthalmopathy. Background on the study: Peripheral blood was collected at initial diagnosis, before any treatment.

Researchers took RNA transcripts and amplified the TCR beta CDR3 regions from them. Initially, a first-round RT-PCR of the TCR CDR3 employed the HTBI primer set. TCRdb redid the calling of the multiplex PCR reads with MiXCR, one entry per CDR3 protein. Among hundreds of thousands of distinct CDR3 sequences listed, 15% to 20% were seen once. This CDR3 has 15 amino acids. The J segment lost 2 bases and the V segment lost 4 bases, leaving 3 bases of the junction unmatched. Per germline, CDR1 SGHRS and CDR2 YFSETQ. A patient was excluded if there was uncontrolled infection, other autoimmune disease, pregnancy or lactation. Clinical symptoms, serum thyroxine, TRAb, thyroid ultrasound and orbital computed tomography established diagnosis. Around 9.8 ml fresh peripheral blood yielded the PBMCs. This clonotype was detected ten times or more.

This receptor was obtained from a woman aged 25 to 39 with Graves' hyperthyroidism. The sequenced sample consisted of blood. V usage is TRBV5-1 and J usage is TRBJ2-7; 13 bases align to TRBD2. CDR3 protein: CASSVGTSGAYEQYF. The DNA of the CDR3 is TGCGCCAGCAGCGTGGGGACTAGCGGGGCCTACGAGCAGTACTTC.